This T cell receptor (beta chain) was profiled in a study of CD8+CD57+ T cells in acquired aplastic anemia (dated by TCRdb to the late 2010s). As for the study more broadly: On average, sorted CD4+ and CD8+ cells yielded approximately 3 ug of extracted DNA, with a range of about 0.19 to 30 ug. CD8+CD57+ expansion was defined as a frequency above the mean frequency observed in healthy subjects.

The patients picked for sequencing were ones in whom flow cytometry had shown an expansion of CD8+CD57+ cells. Every patient had a diagnosis of severe acquired aplastic anemia based on International Study of Aplastic Anemia and Agranulocytosis and Camitta criteria. No patient had received any therapy when blood was sampled. TCR repertoires of sorted CD4+ and CD8+ blood T cells from severe aplastic anemia patients and healthy subjects were deep-sequenced in the study. Patients were enrolled in the USA under clinicaltrials.gov protocols 00001620, 01623167, 00001397, 00071045, 00081523 and 00961064. Ficoll-Paque density gradient centrifugation was used to isolate peripheral blood mononuclear cells. Before DNA extraction, CD4+ and CD8+ T cells were sorted with FACS or magnetic beads. TCR beta VDJ combination and CDR3 sequence profiling used genomic DNA as the template. TCR repertoire sequencing was run on an Illumina HiSeq 2000. The source study handled its data this way. Repertoire assessment relied on Simpson's diversity index, CDR3 size and DJ length profiles, and TRBV/TRBJ rearrangement plots. Whichever DNA sequence was most abundant in the deep sequencing data was defined as the immunodominant clone. CDR3 amino acid sequences were checked for sharing between subjects and were compared against published repertoires and the VDJdb database. TCRdb redid the processing of the public reads, applying fastp at Q25 and MiXCR, and retained in-frame beta chains. Entries are consolidated by CDR3 protein sequence, retaining the most common genes and DNA. For this entry, the V and J calls and clone size follow TCRdb and not the study's own pipeline. In all, the sample holds approximately 190,000 distinct CDR3 sequences, and nearly 50% of those were seen once. In total, the top ten clones hold around 9.7% of the sample.

This clonotype was found many times. Which antigen it targets is not known. It has no much larger one-base neighbor in the sample; base qualities were not kept. The investigation overall reported the following: Around 30 CD8+ CDR3 sequences were found to be shared between patients and controls, but these sequences appeared to be highly expressed in patients and within the immunodominant clones of the patients. No significant difference in CD8+ Simpson's diversity was found between patients and healthy controls (P=0.060).

Including the terminal cysteine and phenylalanine, the CDR3 comprises 14 residues. Only CDR3 DNA remains: 42 bases, in frame from the first base. V loses 4 bases at its end and J loses 2 bases; junction bases beyond the gene matches: 5. CDR1 SGHRS and CDR2 YFSETQ are derived from the germline V gene. This TCR derives from a human donor with aplastic anemia. The chain is assembled from TRBV5-1 and TRBJ2-5; TRBD2 aligns with 7 central bases. The sequenced sample was sorted CD4+, CD8+, or CD8+CD57+ T cells (not recorded which) from PBMCs. In nucleotide form, the sequence is TGCGCCAGCAGCGGAGCGGGAAGTCAAGAGACCCAGTACTTC. This sequence encodes CASSGAGSQETQYF.